These 3 T cell receptor beta chains were sequenced from one sample in a study of shared clonotypes between healthy human individuals. CD45RO-negative, CCR7-selected cells formed the naive CD8 fraction, which excluded terminally differentiated effector memory CD45RA+ cells. Generated by immunoSEQ multiplex PCR, the TCRdb table keeps only in-frame clones and is missing some. The profile shows about 2 million clones, about 94% of them singletons. The sample comprised naive CD8+ T cells sorted from blood. These receptors all come from a man between 18 and 35 years old in good health.

The chain employs TRBV7-9 and TRBJ1-2; TRBD1 might be the D (5 bases). V was shortened by 5 bases and J by 8 bases, with 15 bases between the two germline ends. The CDR3 length is 13 residues. Germline CDR1 reads SEHNR; CDR2 reads FQNEAQ (reference sequence). CDR3 sequence reads: CASSESGGRGYTF. The CDR3 DNA is TGTGCCAGCAGCGAAAGCGGGGGTAGAGGCTACACCTTC.

The rearrangement uses TRBV27 and TRBJ2-7, with 7 bases matching TRBD1. After removal of 5 bases from V and 0 bases from J, the junction contained 7 bases not matched to a gene. This CDR3 comprises 15 residues. CDR1 and CDR2 (germline): MNHEY, SMNVEV (reference sequence). The CDR3 DNA sequence: TGTGCCAGCAGTCTTTTCGGACAGGACTCCTACGAGCAGTACTTC. Protein product: CASSLFGQDSYEQYF.

This chain joins TRBV27 and TRBJ2-1; 10 positions agree with TRBD2. V lost 4 bases and J lost 8; bases outside the gene matches: 11. The CDR3 is 16 amino acids. Germline V gene data show CDR1 as MNHEY and CDR2 as SMNVEV (reference sequence). CDR3 amino acids: CASSSPGSGRSDEQFF. In DNA, the CDR3 is TGTGCCAGCAGTTCCCCGGGTAGCGGGAGGTCAGATGAGCAGTTCTTC.